This T cell receptor beta chain was recorded in a study of CD8 T cells in ankylosing spondylitis (dated by TCRdb to 2016 to 2017). A note on the overall study: The study set out to find disease-linked TCR variants by profiling T cell receptor beta repertoires in ankylosing spondylitis patients and healthy donors. Peripheral blood was sampled, and synovial fluid was also collected from ankylosing spondylitis patients. The full study cohort was made up of approximately 27 ankylosing spondylitis patients and approximately 100 healthy donors. General study outcomes and caveats: A TCR beta motif made up of fewer than 10 highly homologous amino acid variants appeared to be characteristic of blood from ankylosing spondylitis patients. The disease-linked clones had a CD8+ phenotype and were found at relatively low frequencies in peripheral blood. Some motif variants had previously been reported in the synovial fluid and blood of reactive arthritis patients, which suggests shared mechanisms of disease initiation. The disease-linked clones were reported to be significantly enriched in matched synovial fluid samples from ankylosing spondylitis patients.

V lost 5 bases and J lost 1 base; the stretch between them is 14 bases long. From the germline V gene (reference sequence), CDR1 is DFQATT and CDR2 is SNEGSKA. The CDR3 goes from the cysteine to the phenylalanine over 14 residues. Kept here is only the CDR3 DNA, which spans 42 bases and is read in frame from base 1. In the case of this clonotype: Its antigen is unknown. The input lacks base qualities; no much larger clone sits a single base away.

The sequencing machine was an Illumina HiSeq 2500. Quantitative 5'-RACE with molecular barcodes was the method used to prepare the TCR beta libraries. The paper's processing steps were these. A new computational method, built on a probabilistic model of VDJ rearrangement, was used to identify disease-linked TCR variants. The raw public data were reprocessed by TCRdb itself: fastp quality trimming at Q25, MiXCR clonotype calling, in-frame beta chains only. Rows with one shared CDR3 protein collapse into an entry with the most common genes and DNA. TCRdb's processing, not the authors', yielded these V and J calls. The sample records about 350,000 distinct CDR3 sequences, more than 20% of which are singletons. Together, the top ten hold 13% of the sample.

The source is a male donor with ankylosing spondylitis or in good health (not recorded which). The V gene is TRBV20-1 and the J gene is TRBJ1-1; no confident D gene assignment can be made. Source material: blood, either unsorted or a sorted T cell fraction (not recorded which). The CDR3 protein: CSAGNRLENTEAFF. The sequenced DNA: TGCAGTGCTGGTAACAGACTAGAGAACACTGAAGCTTTCTTT.